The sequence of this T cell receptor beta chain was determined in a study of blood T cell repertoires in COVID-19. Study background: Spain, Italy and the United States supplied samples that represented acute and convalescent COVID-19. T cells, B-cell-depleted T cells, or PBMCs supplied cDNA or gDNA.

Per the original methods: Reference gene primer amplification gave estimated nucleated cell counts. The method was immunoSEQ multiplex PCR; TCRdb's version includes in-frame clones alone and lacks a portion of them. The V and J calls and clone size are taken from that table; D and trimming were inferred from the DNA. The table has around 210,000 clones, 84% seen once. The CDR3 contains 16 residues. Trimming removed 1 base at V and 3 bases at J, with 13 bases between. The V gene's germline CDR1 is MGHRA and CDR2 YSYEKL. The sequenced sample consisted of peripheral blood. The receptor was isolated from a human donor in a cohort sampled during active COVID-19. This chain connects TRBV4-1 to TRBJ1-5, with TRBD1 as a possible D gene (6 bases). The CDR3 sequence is CASSQVTRTVNQPQHF. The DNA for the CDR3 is TGCGCCAGCAGCCAAGTAACTCGGACAGTCAATCAGCCCCAGCATTTT.